This T cell receptor (beta chain) was identified in a study of T cell responses to AZD1222 COVID-19 vaccine. Whole-study findings and limits: Compared with day 0, the breadth and depth of the Spike-specific TCR repertoire rose significantly after two doses of AZD1222.

Only in-frame clones appear in the TCRdb table, and some are missing; sequencing was by immunoSEQ multiplex PCR. The sample holds some 120,000 clones, 89% seen once. The V and J ends lost 0 bases and 4 bases respectively, with 9 bases between them. The CDR3 consists of 14 residues. Germline loops: CDR1 LNHDA, CDR2 SQIVND (reference sequence). This clone has only a few counts. The antigen is undetermined. The sequences come from peripheral blood, collected 28 days after the second AZD1222 dose. This chain connects TRBV19 to TRBJ1-2, with D hard to call. This clonotype was sampled from an adult who received the AZD1222 COVID-19 vaccine. The CDR3 reads CASSIEEGLYGYTF. The CDR3, as DNA: TGTGCCAGTAGTATAGAGGAGGGCCTCTATGGCTACACCTTC.